The rows below give T cell receptor beta chains drawn from one sample of a study of blood T cell repertoires in COVID-19. Libraries were prepared by immunoSEQ multiplex PCR; TCRdb keeps only in-frame clonotypes and omits some of them. This table has about 14,000 clones, around 88% appearing once. The sample comprised peripheral blood. The receptors were gathered from a human donor with active COVID-19. The donor label of this sample is uncertain. CDR3s include the opening cysteine and the closing phenylalanine or tryptophan. Fields, in order: CDR3 protein, CDR3 DNA, J gene, CDR3 length, V gene, D gene, clone size. D genes are given only for firm matches. Size is omitted from some rows. Given values are once, few, many or a class for expanded clones.

cdr3_aa: CASSFGNTEAFF
cdr3_nt: TGTGCCAGCAGTTTTGGCAACACTGAAGCTTTCTTT
j_call: TRBJ1-1
cdr3_length: 12
v_call: TRBV28
d_call: .
clone_size: .

cdr3_aa: CASSKNRGGSYSNQPQHF
cdr3_nt: TGTGCCAGTAGTAAAAACAGGGGGGGGTCCTATAGCAATCAGCCCCAGCATTTT
j_call: TRBJ1-5
cdr3_length: 18
v_call: TRBV19
d_call: TRBD1
clone_size: .

cdr3_aa: CASRDSSLNTEAFF
cdr3_nt: TGTGCCAGCAGGGACAGCAGTCTGAACACTGAAGCTTTCTTT
j_call: TRBJ1-1
cdr3_length: 14
v_call: TRBV2
d_call: .
clone_size: .

cdr3_aa: CASSRDRGTFGEETQYF
cdr3_nt: TGTGCCAGCAGTAGGGACAGGGGTACTTTCGGAGAAGAGACCCAGTACTTC
j_call: TRBJ2-5
cdr3_length: 17
v_call: TRBV7-2
d_call: TRBD1
clone_size: .

cdr3_aa: CASSSWTSFYEQYF
cdr3_nt: TGTGCCAGCAGCTCCTGGACTAGCTTCTACGAGCAGTACTTC
j_call: TRBJ2-7
cdr3_length: 14
v_call: TRBV11-2
d_call: TRBD2
clone_size: .

cdr3_aa: CASSPRQGAGDTQYF
cdr3_nt: TGTGCCAGCAGCCCTCGACAGGGGGCAGGAGATACGCAGTATTTT
j_call: TRBJ2-3
cdr3_length: 15
v_call: TRBV5-5
d_call: TRBD1
clone_size: .

cdr3_aa: CASSFPGTGLQETQYF
cdr3_nt: TGTGCCAGCAGCTTTCCCGGGACAGGGCTTCAAGAGACCCAGTACTTC
j_call: TRBJ2-5
cdr3_length: 16
v_call: TRBV5-6
d_call: TRBD1
clone_size: .

cdr3_aa: CATRTGLRHTEAFF
cdr3_nt: TGTGCCACCCGGACAGGTCTCCGACACACTGAAGCTTTCTTT
j_call: TRBJ1-1
cdr3_length: 14
v_call: TRBV27
d_call: TRBD1
clone_size: .

cdr3_aa: CASSQENQGQPQHF
cdr3_nt: TGTGCCAGCTCTCAGGAAAACCAGGGTCAGCCCCAGCATTTT
j_call: TRBJ1-5
cdr3_length: 14
v_call: TRBV18
d_call: .
clone_size: once

cdr3_aa: CASRGAKAYEQYF
cdr3_nt: TGTGCCAGCAGAGGGGCTAAGGCCTACGAGCAGTACTTC
j_call: TRBJ2-7
cdr3_length: 13
v_call: TRBV25-1
d_call: .
clone_size: few

cdr3_aa: CASSWGTDRYTF
cdr3_nt: TGTGCCAGCAGCTGGGGGACAGATCGCTACACCTTC
j_call: TRBJ1-2
cdr3_length: 12
v_call: TRBV5-6
d_call: TRBD1
clone_size: .

cdr3_aa: CAWNLGGAGELFF
cdr3_nt: TGTGCCTGGAACCTCGGCGGGGCCGGGGAGCTGTTTTTT
j_call: TRBJ2-2
cdr3_length: 13
v_call: TRBV30
d_call: .
clone_size: .

cdr3_aa: CAINPGQGSYEQYF
cdr3_nt: TGTGCCATCAACCCGGGACAGGGGTCCTACGAGCAGTACTTC
j_call: TRBJ2-7
cdr3_length: 14
v_call: TRBV10-3
d_call: TRBD1
clone_size: .

cdr3_aa: CASSPDRGTEQFF
cdr3_nt: TGTGCCAGCTCACCGGATAGGGGGACTGAGCAGTTCTTC
j_call: TRBJ2-1
cdr3_length: 13
v_call: TRBV18
d_call: .
clone_size: .

cdr3_aa: CASTPRGPEQYF
cdr3_nt: TGTGCCAGCACCCCCCGGGGTCCCGAGCAGTACTTC
j_call: TRBJ2-7
cdr3_length: 12
v_call: TRBV7-2
d_call: .
clone_size: .

cdr3_aa: CASSFVTSAYNEQFF
cdr3_nt: TGTGCCAGCAGCTTCGTGACTAGCGCCTACAATGAGCAGTTCTTC
j_call: TRBJ2-1
cdr3_length: 15
v_call: TRBV9
d_call: TRBD2
clone_size: .

cdr3_aa: CATTPPGDNEQFF
cdr3_nt: TGTGCCACCACCCCACCCGGTGACAATGAGCAGTTCTTC
j_call: TRBJ2-1
cdr3_length: 13
v_call: TRBV10-3
d_call: .
clone_size: .

cdr3_aa: CASSFRTSPKTYEQYF
cdr3_nt: TGTGCCAGCAGCTTCAGGACTAGTCCTAAAACCTACGAGCAGTACTTC
j_call: TRBJ2-7
cdr3_length: 16
v_call: TRBV12-1
d_call: .
clone_size: .

cdr3_aa: CASNIGGGPRNQPQHF
cdr3_nt: TGTGCCAGTAACATAGGGGGGGGGCCCCGCAATCAGCCCCAGCATTTT
j_call: TRBJ1-5
cdr3_length: 16
v_call: TRBV19
d_call: .
clone_size: .

cdr3_aa: CASSDSDNNEQFF
cdr3_nt: TGTGCCAGCAGTGACTCGGACAACAATGAGCAGTTCTTC
j_call: TRBJ2-1
cdr3_length: 13
v_call: TRBV6-4
d_call: .
clone_size: .

cdr3_aa: CASSLRRANQPQHF
cdr3_nt: TGTGCCAGCAGTTTGCGCAGGGCCAATCAGCCCCAGCATTTT
j_call: TRBJ1-5
cdr3_length: 14
v_call: TRBV27
d_call: .
clone_size: .

cdr3_aa: CASGALTYEQYF
cdr3_nt: TGTGCTAGTGGGGCCTTAACCTACGAGCAGTACTTC
j_call: TRBJ2-7
cdr3_length: 12
v_call: TRBV12-5
d_call: .
clone_size: .

cdr3_aa: CASSYGRSADTQYF
cdr3_nt: TGTGCCAGCAGTTACGGTCGGTCCGCAGATACGCAGTATTTT
j_call: TRBJ2-3
cdr3_length: 14
v_call: TRBV6-2/TRBV6-3
d_call: .
clone_size: .

cdr3_aa: CASSQGAGRYEQYF
cdr3_nt: TGCGCCAGCAGCCAAGGGGCAGGGAGGTACGAGCAGTACTTC
j_call: TRBJ2-7
cdr3_length: 14
v_call: TRBV4-3
d_call: .
clone_size: .

cdr3_aa: CASSFPVYGGTQYF
cdr3_nt: TGTGCCAGCAGTTTTCCCGTCTACGGGGGTACGCAGTATTTT
j_call: TRBJ2-3
cdr3_length: 14
v_call: TRBV28
d_call: .
clone_size: large

cdr3_aa: CASLDTSGSPHEQFF
cdr3_nt: TGTGCCAGCCTCGATACTAGCGGGAGCCCCCATGAGCAGTTCTTC
j_call: TRBJ2-1
cdr3_length: 15
v_call: TRBV19
d_call: TRBD2
clone_size: once

cdr3_aa: CASSIYSGGPGRKETQYF
cdr3_nt: TGTGCCAGTAGTATTTATAGCGGGGGGCCTGGACGAAAAGAGACCCAGTACTTC
j_call: TRBJ2-5
cdr3_length: 18
v_call: TRBV19
d_call: TRBD2
clone_size: .

cdr3_aa: CASSVQYGYTF
cdr3_nt: TGTGCCAGTAGTGTACAGTATGGCTACACCTTC
j_call: TRBJ1-2
cdr3_length: 11
v_call: TRBV19
d_call: .
clone_size: .

cdr3_aa: CASSSTTGGRAQPQHF
cdr3_nt: TGTGCCAGCAGCTCGACGACAGGGGGTCGGGCTCAGCCCCAGCATTTT
j_call: TRBJ1-5
cdr3_length: 16
v_call: TRBV7-2
d_call: TRBD1
clone_size: .

cdr3_aa: CAWVGLGTGDYYGYTF
cdr3_nt: TGTGCCTGGGTTGGTCTCGGGACAGGGGACTACTATGGCTACACCTTC
j_call: TRBJ1-2
cdr3_length: 16
v_call: TRBV30
d_call: TRBD1
clone_size: .

cdr3_aa: CASMQGLYNEQFF
cdr3_nt: TGTGCCAGTATGCAGGGCCTCTACAATGAGCAGTTCTTC
j_call: TRBJ2-1
cdr3_length: 13
v_call: TRBV19
d_call: .
clone_size: .

cdr3_aa: CASSGGGATDTQYF
cdr3_nt: TGTGCCAGCAGTGGCGGGGGGGCCACAGATACGCAGTATTTT
j_call: TRBJ2-3
cdr3_length: 14
v_call: TRBV6-4
d_call: TRBD2
clone_size: .

cdr3_aa: CASSYLYINEKLFF
cdr3_nt: TGTGCCAGCAGTTACCTGTATATTAATGAAAAACTGTTTTTT
j_call: TRBJ1-4
cdr3_length: 14
v_call: TRBV6-2/TRBV6-3
d_call: .
clone_size: .

cdr3_aa: CASSPRTVNSPLHF
cdr3_nt: TGTGCCAGCAGCCCGAGGACAGTTAATTCACCCCTCCACTTT
j_call: TRBJ1-6
cdr3_length: 14
v_call: TRBV9
d_call: .
clone_size: .

cdr3_aa: CASTRQGPSNSPLHF
cdr3_nt: TGTGCCAGCACCAGACAGGGCCCTTCGAATTCACCCCTCCACTTT
j_call: TRBJ1-6
cdr3_length: 15
v_call: TRBV6-5
d_call: TRBD1
clone_size: .

cdr3_aa: CASSQDVGLAGGPYNEQFF
cdr3_nt: TGCGCCAGCAGCCAAGATGTCGGACTAGCGGGAGGACCATACAATGAGCAGTTCTTC
j_call: TRBJ2-1
cdr3_length: 19
v_call: TRBV4-3
d_call: TRBD2
clone_size: .

cdr3_aa: CASSSGPGQGNEQFF
cdr3_nt: TGCGCCAGCAGCTCGGGACCGGGACAGGGCAATGAGCAGTTCTTC
j_call: TRBJ2-1
cdr3_length: 15
v_call: TRBV5-1
d_call: TRBD1
clone_size: once

cdr3_aa: CSVAGGEGGNTIYF
cdr3_nt: TGCAGCGTTGCTGGGGGGGAAGGCGGAAACACCATATATTTT
j_call: TRBJ1-3
cdr3_length: 14
v_call: TRBV29-1
d_call: .
clone_size: .

cdr3_aa: CASSLFSDRGDTEAFF
cdr3_nt: TGTGCCAGCAGCCTCTTCTCGGACAGGGGAGACACTGAAGCTTTCTTT
j_call: TRBJ1-1
cdr3_length: 16
v_call: TRBV11-2
d_call: TRBD1
clone_size: .

cdr3_aa: CASSISGTGSSYEQYF
cdr3_nt: TGTGCCAGTAGTATATCCGGGACAGGAAGCTCCTACGAGCAGTACTTC
j_call: TRBJ2-7
cdr3_length: 16
v_call: TRBV19
d_call: TRBD1
clone_size: .

cdr3_aa: CASSLVSTDTQYF
cdr3_nt: TGTGCCAGCAGCTTAGTAAGCACAGATACGCAGTATTTT
j_call: TRBJ2-3
cdr3_length: 13
v_call: TRBV7-3
d_call: .
clone_size: .

cdr3_aa: CASSLNAGGSYNEQFF
cdr3_nt: TGTGCCAGCAGCTTAAACGCGGGCGGTTCCTACAATGAGCAGTTCTTC
j_call: TRBJ2-1
cdr3_length: 16
v_call: TRBV7-3
d_call: .
clone_size: .

cdr3_aa: CASSSSATGQIRWTF
cdr3_nt: TGCGCCAGCAGCTCATCCGCCACGGGACAGATCCGATGGACCTTC
j_call: TRBJ1-2
cdr3_length: 15
v_call: TRBV5-1
d_call: TRBD1
clone_size: .

cdr3_aa: CASRFLPGQGAGSEKLFF
cdr3_nt: TGTGCCAGCAGATTCCTCCCGGGACAGGGGGCGGGTAGTGAAAAACTGTTTTTT
j_call: TRBJ1-4
cdr3_length: 18
v_call: TRBV7-9
d_call: TRBD1
clone_size: .

cdr3_aa: CASSPGGGSPLHF
cdr3_nt: TGTGCCAGCTCACCAGGGGGCGGATCACCCCTCCACTTT
j_call: TRBJ1-6
cdr3_length: 13
v_call: TRBV18
d_call: .
clone_size: .

cdr3_aa: CASSLLRGLTSGRKFNEQFF
cdr3_nt: TGTGCCAGCAGTTTGTTAAGGGGATTGACTAGCGGGAGAAAGTTCAATGAGCAGTTCTTC
j_call: TRBJ2-1
cdr3_length: 20
v_call: TRBV27
d_call: TRBD2
clone_size: .

cdr3_aa: CASSLLQGSYGYTF
cdr3_nt: TGTGCCAGCAGTTTATTACAGGGGTCCTATGGCTACACCTTC
j_call: TRBJ1-2
cdr3_length: 14
v_call: TRBV28
d_call: TRBD1
clone_size: once

cdr3_aa: CASRQVRGERAQHF
cdr3_nt: TGTGCCAGCAGACAAGTACGGGGGGAGAGAGCCCAGCATTTT
j_call: TRBJ1-5
cdr3_length: 14
v_call: TRBV28
d_call: .
clone_size: .

cdr3_aa: CASSDRDRLLRGYF
cdr3_nt: TGTGCCAGCTCAGACCGGGACAGGCTGCTACGTGGGTACTTC
j_call: TRBJ2-7
cdr3_length: 14
v_call: TRBV18
d_call: TRBD1
clone_size: .

cdr3_aa: CASQGTGVTEAFF
cdr3_nt: TGTGCCAGCCAAGGGACAGGGGTGACTGAAGCTTTCTTT
j_call: TRBJ1-1
cdr3_length: 13
v_call: TRBV28
d_call: TRBD1
clone_size: .